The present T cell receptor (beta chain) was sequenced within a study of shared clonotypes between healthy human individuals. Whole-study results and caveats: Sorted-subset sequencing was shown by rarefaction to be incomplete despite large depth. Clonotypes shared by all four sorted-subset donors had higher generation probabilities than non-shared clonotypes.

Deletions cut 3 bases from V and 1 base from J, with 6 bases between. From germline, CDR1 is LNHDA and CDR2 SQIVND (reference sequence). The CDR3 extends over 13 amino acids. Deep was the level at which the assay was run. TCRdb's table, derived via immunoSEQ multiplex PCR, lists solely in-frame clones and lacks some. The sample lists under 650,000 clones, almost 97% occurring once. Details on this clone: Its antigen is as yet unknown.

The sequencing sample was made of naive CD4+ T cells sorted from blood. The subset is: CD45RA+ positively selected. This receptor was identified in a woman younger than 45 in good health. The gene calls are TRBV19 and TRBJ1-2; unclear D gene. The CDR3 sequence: CASSIGYNYGYTF. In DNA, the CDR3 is TGTGCCAGTAGTATTGGGTATAACTATGGCTACACCTTC.